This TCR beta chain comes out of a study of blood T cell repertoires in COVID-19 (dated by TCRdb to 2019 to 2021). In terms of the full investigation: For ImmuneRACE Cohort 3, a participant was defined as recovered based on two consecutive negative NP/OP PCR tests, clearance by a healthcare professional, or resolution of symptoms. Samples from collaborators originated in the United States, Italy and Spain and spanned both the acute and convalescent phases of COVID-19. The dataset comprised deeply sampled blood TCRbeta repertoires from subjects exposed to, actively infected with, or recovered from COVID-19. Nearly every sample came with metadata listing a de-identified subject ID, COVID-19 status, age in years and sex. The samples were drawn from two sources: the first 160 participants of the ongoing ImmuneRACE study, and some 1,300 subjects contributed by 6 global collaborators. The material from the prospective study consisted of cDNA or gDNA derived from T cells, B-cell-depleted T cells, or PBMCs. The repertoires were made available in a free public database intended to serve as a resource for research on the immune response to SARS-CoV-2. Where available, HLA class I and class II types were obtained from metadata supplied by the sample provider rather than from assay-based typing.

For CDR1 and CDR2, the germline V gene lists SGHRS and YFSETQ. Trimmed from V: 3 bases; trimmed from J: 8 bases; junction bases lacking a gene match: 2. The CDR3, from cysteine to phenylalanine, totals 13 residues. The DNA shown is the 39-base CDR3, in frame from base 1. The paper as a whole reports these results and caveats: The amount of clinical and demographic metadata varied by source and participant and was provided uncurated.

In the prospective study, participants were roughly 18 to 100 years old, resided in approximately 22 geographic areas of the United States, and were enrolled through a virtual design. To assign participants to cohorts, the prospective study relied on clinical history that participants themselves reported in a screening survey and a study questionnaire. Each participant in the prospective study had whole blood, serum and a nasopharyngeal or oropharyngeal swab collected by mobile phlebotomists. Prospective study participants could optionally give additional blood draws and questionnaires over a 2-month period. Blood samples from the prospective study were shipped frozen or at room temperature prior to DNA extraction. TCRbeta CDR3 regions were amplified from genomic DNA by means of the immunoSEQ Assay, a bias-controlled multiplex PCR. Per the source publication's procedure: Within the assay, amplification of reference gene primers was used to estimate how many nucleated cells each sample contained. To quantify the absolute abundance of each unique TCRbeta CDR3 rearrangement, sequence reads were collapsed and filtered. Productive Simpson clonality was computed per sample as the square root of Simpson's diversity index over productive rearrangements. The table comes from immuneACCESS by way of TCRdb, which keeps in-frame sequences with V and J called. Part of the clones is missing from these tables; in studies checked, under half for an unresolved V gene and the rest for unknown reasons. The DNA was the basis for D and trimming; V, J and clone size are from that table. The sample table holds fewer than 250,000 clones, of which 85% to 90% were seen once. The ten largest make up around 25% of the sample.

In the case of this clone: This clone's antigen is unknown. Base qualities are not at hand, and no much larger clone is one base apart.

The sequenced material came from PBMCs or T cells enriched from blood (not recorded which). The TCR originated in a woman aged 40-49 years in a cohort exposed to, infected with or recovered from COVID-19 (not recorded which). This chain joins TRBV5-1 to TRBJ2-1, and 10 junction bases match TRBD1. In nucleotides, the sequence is TGCGCCAGCAGCTACGGGACAGGGGATGAGCAGTTCTTC. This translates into CASSYGTGDEQFF.